This T cell receptor (beta chain) derives from a study of cytomegalovirus exposure and HLA in healthy donors. PCR used 60 Vbeta primers and 13 Jbeta primers. The assay was immunoSEQ multiplex PCR, and TCRdb's table has in-frame clones only and misses some. The table lists approximately 160,000 clones, roughly 85% of them singletons. The germline V gene has CDR1 SGDLS and CDR2 YYNGEE. CDR3 length equals 16 residues. The trim removed 2 bases at V and 2 bases at J, leaving 3 bases unmatched. The donors gave bone marrow, and they were healthy. This chain links TRBV9 with TRBJ1-6, with 8 nucleotides matching TRBD1. The sequenced sample consisted of PBMCs. The clonotype was recovered from a male donor in good health and CMV-seronegative. The CDR3 here is CASSVGQAAYNSPLHF. In DNA, the CDR3 is TGTGCCAGCAGCGTGGGACAGGCCGCCTATAATTCACCCCTCCACTTT. Together with reference TRBV9 and TRBJ1-6, the CDR3 gives the full variable domain: DSGVTQTPKHLITATGQRVTLRCSPRSGDLSVYWYQQSLDQGLQFLIQYYNGEERAKGNILERFSAQQFPDLHSELNLSSLELGDSALYFCASSVGQAAYNSPLHFGNGTRLTVT.